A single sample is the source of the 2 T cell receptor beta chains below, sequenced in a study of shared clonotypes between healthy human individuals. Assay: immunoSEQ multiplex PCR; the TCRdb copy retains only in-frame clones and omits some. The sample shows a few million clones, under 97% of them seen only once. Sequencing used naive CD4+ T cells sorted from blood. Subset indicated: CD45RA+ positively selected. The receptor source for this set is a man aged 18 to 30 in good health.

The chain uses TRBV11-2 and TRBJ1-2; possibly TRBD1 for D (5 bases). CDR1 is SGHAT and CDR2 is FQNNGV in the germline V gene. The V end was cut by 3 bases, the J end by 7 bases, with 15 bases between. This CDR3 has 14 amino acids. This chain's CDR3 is CASSFGAPPIGYTF. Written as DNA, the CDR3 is TGTGCCAGCAGCTTTGGGGCCCCTCCTATTGGCTACACCTTC.

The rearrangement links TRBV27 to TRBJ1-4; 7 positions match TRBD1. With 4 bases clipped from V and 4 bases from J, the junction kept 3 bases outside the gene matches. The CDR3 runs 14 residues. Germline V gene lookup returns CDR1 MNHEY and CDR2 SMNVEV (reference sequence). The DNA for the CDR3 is TGTGCCAGCAGTTACGACAGGGTTAATGAAAAACTGTTTTTT. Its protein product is CASSYDRVNEKLFF.